Listed here is a single TCR beta chain. Its antigen is currently unknown. In the authors' methods: Without quality scores, immunoSEQ junctional reads could not be filtered like full-length reads. Method: immunoSEQ multiplex PCR; TCRdb's copy keeps in-frame clones and lacks some. V, J and clone size are those of that table, while D and trimming were read from the DNA. The sample holds over 2 million clones; roughly 92% are singletons and the top ten take 0.37%. This sample was taken from a study of shared clonotypes between healthy human individuals. The wider study: Three plates were used per donor for CD4 naive, three for CD4 memory, two for CD8 naive and one for CD8 memory. General study points: All-four-donor shared clonotypes had higher generation probabilities than non-shared clonotypes did.

Researchers partitioned CD4+ cells into CD45RA+ naive and CD45RA-negative memory subsets. The clonotype originates from a man in his late teens or twenties in good health. Some clones in this sample may be carry-over from other donors' samples. Sample: naive CD4+ T cells from PBMCs. Subset noted: CD45RA+ positively selected.

The CDR3 here is CSGDGISTDTQYF. In DNA, the CDR3 is TGCAGCGGGGACGGTATATCCACAGATACGCAGTATTTT. V gene TRBV29-1 combines with J gene TRBJ2-3; tentatively, D is TRBD1 or TRBD2 (5 bases each). V lost 7 bases and J lost 2, with 13 bases in between. Germline loops: CDR1 SQVTM, CDR2 ANQGSEA. There are 13 residues in the CDR3.